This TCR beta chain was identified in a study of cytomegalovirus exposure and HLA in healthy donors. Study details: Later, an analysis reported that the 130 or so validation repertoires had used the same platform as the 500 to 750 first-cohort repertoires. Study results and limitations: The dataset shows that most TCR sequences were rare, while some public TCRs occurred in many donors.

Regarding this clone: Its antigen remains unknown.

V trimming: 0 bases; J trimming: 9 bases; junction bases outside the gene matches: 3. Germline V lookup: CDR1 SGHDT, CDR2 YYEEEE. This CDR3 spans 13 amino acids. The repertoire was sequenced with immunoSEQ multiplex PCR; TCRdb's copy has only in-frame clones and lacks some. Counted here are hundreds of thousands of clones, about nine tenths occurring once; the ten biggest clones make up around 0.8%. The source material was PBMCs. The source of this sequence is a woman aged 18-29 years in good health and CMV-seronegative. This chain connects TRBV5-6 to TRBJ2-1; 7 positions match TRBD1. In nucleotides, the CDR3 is TGTGCCAGCAGCTTGGACAGGGACAGTGAGCAGTTCTTC. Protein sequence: CASSLDRDSEQFF.